This entry lists 19 T cell receptor beta chains sequenced from one sample in a study of T cells in women clearing cervical HPV infection. Sequenced by immunoSEQ multiplex PCR; TCRdb stores in-frame clones only, minus some. The table gives 23,000 or so clones; the top ten clones make up about 2.5% of it. Sequenced sample: blood buffy coat. The receptors derive from a woman aged 18 to 75 with a cervical HPV16 infection that either progressed to CIN3+ or cleared (not recorded which).

For this clone: Read data end 3 residues before the CDR3 end; the end is taken from the germline J gene. The same CDR3 arises from other DNA sequences in this sample as well. The J gene is TRBJ1-3, the V gene TRBV7-2; 9 bases align to TRBD1. The CDR3 consists of 14 residues. Per germline, CDR1 SGHTA and CDR2 FQGNSA. Losses at the gene ends were 6 bases for V and 7 bases for J; bases not matched to a gene: 7. The CDR3: CASREGQGRNTIYF. CDR3 DNA, as far as it was read: TGTGCCAGCAGGGAAGGACAGGGGCGGAACACC.

By frequency, this clone is large. The CDR3 is cut off 3 residues early in the read; its end comes from the germline J gene. The chain uses TRBV7-8 and TRBJ2-4, with TRBD1 as a possible D gene (6 bases). V lost 3 bases and J 1 base, leaving 7 bases between the germline ends. The germline V gene encodes CDR1 SGHVS and CDR2 FQNEAQ. The CDR3 consists of 14 residues. The CDR3 here is CASSFDRAKNIQYF. The covered CDR3 bases are TGTGCCAGCAGCTTTGACAGGGCCAAAAACATT.

Concerning this clone: The read gets to within 3 residues of the CDR3 end, and the germline J gene fills in the rest. The rearrangement joins TRBV7-9 to TRBJ2-2; D not resolved. CDR3 size: 12 residues. Germline V gene data show CDR1 as SEHNR and CDR2 as FQNEAQ (reference sequence). Trimming cost V 5 bases and J 4 bases, with 5 bases left between them. The DNA read from the CDR3 is TGTGCCAGCAGCCGTATCACCGGGGAG. This codes for CASSRITGE. In full, the CDR3 reads CASSRITGELFF. Complete variable domain (other parts from reference TRBV7-9 and TRBJ2-2): DTGVSQNPRHKITKRGQNVTFRCDPISEHNRLYWYRQTLGQGPEFLTYFQNEAQLEKSRLLSDRFSAERPKGSFSTLEIQRTEQGDSAMYLCASSRITGELFFGEGSRLTVL.

Regarding this clone: The read stops 3 residues short of the end of the CDR3; the missing end is completed from the germline J gene. The V and J genes are TRBV6-2 or TRBV6-3 and TRBJ2-5; D is perhaps TRBD1 (6 bases). Germline loops: CDR1 MNHEY, CDR2 SVGEGT. The CDR3 has 15 amino acids. V lost 2 bases and J lost 5, with 15 bases in between. Partial CDR3 DNA: TGTGCCAGCAGTTACCTGGACAGCCGATGGGAGACC. This translates into CASSYLDSRWET. The full CDR3 reads CASSYLDSRWETQYF.

Concerning this clone: The sequenced fragment ends 3 residues before the CDR3 boundary, so the rest is inferred from the germline J gene. The chain recombines TRBV20-1 with TRBJ2-5; 8 bases match TRBD2. The germline V gene has CDR1 DFQATT and CDR2 SNEGSKA (reference sequence). Trimming at V came to 3 bases and at J to 5 bases, leaving 8 bases not matched to a gene. The length of the CDR3 is 14 residues. CDR3 amino acids: CSASSGLEKETQYF. CDR3 bases read: TGCAGTGCTAGTTCGGGACTAGAAAAGGAGACC.

Remarks on this clone: Coverage ceases 3 residues before the CDR3 finishes, and the germline J gene fills in the end. The genes are TRBV7-2 and TRBJ1-2; 7 bases are a match to TRBD1. The germline V gene encodes CDR1 SGHTA and CDR2 FQGNSA. There are 15 residues in the CDR3. V dropped 3 bases and J dropped 6; count of bases not matched to a gene: 10. The CDR3 region is CASSFYLTGEDGYTF. CDR3 DNA, as far as it was read: TGTGCCAGCAGCTTCTACCTCACAGGGGAAGATGGC.

Worth noting for this clone: Sequencing ends 3 residues short of the CDR3 end; the germline J gene provides the rest. The chain joins TRBV19 to TRBJ2-2; 8 nucleotides agree with TRBD2. After removal of 5 bases from V and 2 bases from J, the junction contained 4 bases not matched to a gene. Germline V gives CDR1 LNHDA, CDR2 SQIVND (reference sequence). The CDR3 loop spans 15 amino acids. The CDR3 here is CASSRLAGNTGELFF. The covered CDR3 bases are TGTGCCAGTAGTCGGCTAGCGGGTAACACCGGGGAG.

On this clone: The CDR3 extends 3 residues past the end of the read, so its final part is completed from the germline J gene. The gene calls are TRBV29-1 and TRBJ2-7; 7 bases map to TRBD2. Germline V gene lookup returns CDR1 SQVTM and CDR2 ANQGSEA. The V segment lost 7 bases and the J segment 3 bases; nucleotides outside the gene matches: 12. The CDR3 spans 14 residues. CDR3 sequence: CSAEGLADNYEQYF. The CDR3 bases that were read are TGCAGCGCCGAAGGGCTAGCGGACAACTACGAG.

Comment on this clone: The read finishes 3 residues shy of the CDR3 end, and the germline J gene is used to complete it. V and J are TRBV28 and TRBJ2-7, with 13 nucleotides matching TRBD2. The CDR3 runs to 16 residues. V lost 2 bases, J lost 2 bases, and 3 bases stayed unmatched. CDR1 MDHEN and CDR2 SYDVKM come from the germline V gene. CDR3 region: CASSLGGLAGPYEQYF. Partial CDR3 DNA: TGTGCCAGCAGTTTAGGGGGACTAGCGGGGCCCTACGAG.

To note about this clone: An end of the junction does not agree with germline; a read error may underlie this. The read halts 3 residues ahead of the CDR3 end, with the missing end drawn from the germline J gene. The same CDR3 is also encoded by other DNA sequences in this sample. The chain employs TRBV7-3 and TRBJ1-3, with D possibly being TRBD1 (6 bases). Germline lookup yields CDR1 SGHTA and CDR2 FQGTGA. The CDR3 sequence is 17 residues long. The part of the CDR3 DNA that was read is TGTGCCAGCAGTTTTATCCGAGGGGGGGTCCCTGGAAACACA. Translating it yields CASSFIRGGVPGNT. The whole CDR3 region reads CASSFIRGGVPGNTIYF.

As regards this clone: The read finishes 3 residues shy of the CDR3 end, and the germline J gene is used to complete it. The V gene is TRBV20-1, the J gene TRBJ1-4, with TRBD1 matching over 9 bases. The ends lost 6 bases at V and 6 bases at J; junction bases unmatched: 5. The CDR3 spans 13 residues. The germline CDR1 and CDR2 sequences are DFQATT and SNEGSKA (reference sequence). The CDR3 here is CSAPDRGDEKLFF. The sequenced CDR3 bases are TGCAGTGCCCCGGACAGGGGCGATGAAAAA.

As for this clone: The CDR3 end lies 3 residues beyond the end of the read and is filled in from the germline J gene. The chain is built from TRBV2 and TRBJ1-2; no clear D gene. The CDR3 runs to 14 residues. Germline-derived CDR1 and CDR2 are SNHLY and FYNNEI. Trimming left V 2 bases short and J 4 bases short, with 11 bases between. The DNA read from the CDR3 is TGTGCCAGCAGTGAAACCCCACAAACCTATGGC. Protein sequence: CASSETPQTYG. The complete CDR3 protein is CASSETPQTYGYTF. Full variable domain (missing parts from reference TRBV2 and TRBJ1-2): EPEVTQTPSHQVTQMGQEVILRCVPISNHLYFYWYRQILGQKVEFLVSFYNNEISEKSEIFDDQFSVERPDGSNFTLKIRSTKLEDSAMYFCASSETPQTYGYTFGSGTRLTVV.

Details on this clone: The read is 3 residues too short to cover the CDR3 end, so that end is filled in from the germline J gene. The rearrangement joins TRBV5-1 to TRBJ2-3, with a tentative D call TRBD2 (6 bases). CDR1 is SGHRS, CDR2 YFSETQ, per germline. The CDR3 contains 16 residues. CDR3 residues: CASSFFFSGPGETQYF. The CDR3 bases that were read are TGCGCCAGCAGCTTCTTCTTCTCGGGGCCGGGGGAGACG.

About this clone itself: Read sequence stops 3 residues before the CDR3 end, and the germline J gene provides the missing end. The V call is TRBV5-1, the J call TRBJ2-3, with 9 nucleotides matching TRBD1. V shed 2 bases, J shed 2 bases, and the junction held 3 bases outside the gene matches. This CDR3 has 15 amino acids. Germline assignment: CDR1 SGHRS and CDR2 YFSETQ. The sequenced part of the CDR3 DNA is TGCGCCAGCAGCTTAGGGACAGGGTACACAGATACG. This sequence encodes CASSLGTGYTDT. The full CDR3 is CASSLGTGYTDTQYF.

As to this clone: The read is 3 residues too short to cover the CDR3 end, so that end is filled in from the germline J gene. The genes are TRBV6-1 and TRBJ1-1, with 7 bases that match TRBD1. Germline assignment: CDR1 MNHNS and CDR2 SASEGT. Losses at the gene ends were 2 bases for V and 4 bases for J; bases not matched to a gene: 1. This CDR3 spans 13 amino acids. The sequenced CDR3 bases are TGTGCCAGCAGTGAACAGGGGGGCACTGAA. Its translation: CASSEQGGTE. The complete CDR3 sequence is CASSEQGGTEAFF.

The CDR3 reads CASSVVRGETQYF. The sequenced part of the CDR3 DNA is TGTGCCAGCAGTGTAGTGAGGGGAGAGACG. This chain joins TRBV2 and TRBJ2-3; D is perhaps TRBD1 or TRBD2 (5 bases each). The read stops 3 residues short of the end of the CDR3; the missing end is completed from the germline J gene. The CDR3 consists of 13 residues. Germline loops: CDR1 SNHLY, CDR2 FYNNEI. The whole variable domain, filled in from reference TRBV2 and TRBJ2-3, reads EPEVTQTPSHQVTQMGQEVILRCVPISNHLYFYWYRQILGQKVEFLVSFYNNEISEKSEIFDDQFSVERPDGSNFTLKIRSTKLEDSAMYFCASSVVRGETQYFGPGTRLTVL.

The CDR3 region is CASTMGGLAGFEQFF. The covered CDR3 bases are TGTGCCAGTACCATGGGAGGACTAGCGGGGTTTGAG. The V and J genes are TRBV19 and TRBJ2-1; 12 nucleotides line up with TRBD2. Coverage ceases 3 residues before the CDR3 finishes, and the germline J gene fills in the end. Germline CDR1 LNHDA, CDR2 SQIVND (reference sequence). This CDR3 contains 15 residues. V lost 7 bases, J lost 9 bases, and 10 bases stayed unmatched.

With respect to this clone: The missing CDR3 end, 3 residues past where the read stops, is filled in from the germline J gene. The chain combines TRBV5-4 with TRBJ2-1; D is possibly TRBD1 (6 bases). The V end lost 4 bases, the J end lost 5 bases, and 13 bases lay between the germline ends. The CDR3 spans 14 residues. Germline V gene data show CDR1 as SGHNT and CDR2 as YYREEE (reference sequence). The CDR3 sequence: CASSTRDKNNEQFF. The sequenced part of the CDR3 DNA is TGTGCCAGCAGCACCCGGGACAAAAACAATGAG. The whole variable domain, remainder taken from reference TRBV5-4 and TRBJ2-1, is ETGVTQSPTHLIKTRGQQVTLRCSSQSGHNTVSWYQQALGQGPQFIFQYYREEENGRGNFPPRFSGLQFPNYSSELNVNALELDDSALYLCASSTRDKNNEQFFGPGTRLTVL.

As concerns this clone: The read ends 3 residues before the CDR3 terminus; that terminus is restored from the germline J gene. The genes are TRBV30 and TRBJ1-1; the D is unclear. CDR3 length equals 13 residues. V dropped 0 bases and J dropped 0 bases, with 5 bases sitting between them. Per the germline V gene, CDR1 is GTSNPN and CDR2 is SVGIG (reference sequence). CDR3 protein: CAWSVTLNTEAFF. CDR3 DNA, as far as it was read: TGTGCCTGGAGTGTGACTCTGAACACTGAA.